Each of the 24 T cell receptor beta chains below was sequenced from the same sample in a study of blood T cell repertoires in COVID-19. Produced via immunoSEQ multiplex PCR; TCRdb's table is partial and in-frame only. The table lists 200,000 to 250,000 clones, under 85% of them singletons, with about 8.3% in the top ten. What was sequenced was peripheral blood. These receptors all stem from a woman aged 80 or over with COVID-19, enrolled during active disease.

The CDR3 DNA follows: TGCAGCGTTGAGGCTGGCCCGGGACTAGCGGAAGAGACCCAGTACTTC. Amino acid sequence: CSVEAGPGLAEETQYF. This chain joins TRBV29-1 and TRBJ2-5; 11 nucleotides line up with TRBD2. The trim removed 3 bases at V and 3 bases at J, leaving 9 bases unmatched. The CDR3 runs to 16 residues. Germline CDR1 SQVTM, CDR2 ANQGSEA. The full variable domain, its missing parts supplied by reference TRBV29-1 and TRBJ2-5, is SAVISQKPSRDICQRGTSLTIQCQVDSQVTMMFWYRQQPGQSLTLIATANQGSEATYESGFVIDKFPISRPNLTFSTLTVSNMSPEDSSIYLCSVEAGPGLAEETQYFGPGTRLLVL.

The chain recombines TRBV5-8 with TRBJ2-5; 7 nucleotides align to TRBD2. Germline values: CDR1 SGHTS, CDR2 YDEGEE. V shed 5 bases, J shed 2 bases, and the junction held 9 bases outside the gene matches. This CDR3 is 15 amino acids long. Here the CDR3 DNA reads TGTGCCAGCAGGACACGTCGGGGACTACAAGAGACCCAGTACTTC. Amino acids: CASRTRRGLQETQYF.

V usage is TRBV2 and J usage is TRBJ2-5; the D gene is possibly TRBD2 (7 bases). The V gene's germline CDR1 is SNHLY and CDR2 FYNNEI. V lost 1 base and J 7 bases, leaving 10 bases between the germline ends. The CDR3 totals 13 residues. CDR3 sequence reads: CASSEERGGTQYF. CDR3 bases: TGTGCCAGCAGTGAAGAGAGGGGGGGGACCCAGTACTTC.

The chain links TRBV18 to TRBJ1-4; D gene unclear. This CDR3 contains 14 residues. Germline CDR1 reads KGHSH; CDR2 reads LQKENI. V lost 4 bases, J lost 9 bases, and 15 bases lay in between. The CDR3 DNA follows: TGTGCCAGCTCACAAACCGACTCGATGAAAAAACTGTTTTTT. Amino acids: CASSQTDSMKKLFF.

This clone has a single count. V gene TRBV6-6 combines with J gene TRBJ1-6, with D possibly being TRBD1 (5 bases). The CDR3 runs to 12 residues. Trimming took 11 bases from V and 7 from J, leaving 12 bases between them. CDR1 MNHNY and CDR2 SVGAGI come from the germline V gene (reference sequence). CDR3 bases: TGTGCCGGCAAGGGGTCAAATTCACCCCTCCACTTT. It specifies CAGKGSNSPLHF.

The chain links TRBV3-1 (or the pseudogene TRBV3-2) to TRBJ2-2; D gene unclear. Looked up from germline, CDR1 is LGHDT and CDR2 is YNNKEL (reference sequence). V was trimmed by 1 base and J by 0 bases, leaving 12 bases between them. This CDR3 spans 17 amino acids. CDR3 DNA sequence: TGTGCCAGCAGCCAAGGATCGGGTCTCGCGAACACCGGGGAGCTGTTTTTT. Amino acid sequence: CASSQGSGLANTGELFF.

The rearrangement joins TRBV5-1 to TRBJ2-1; D possibly corresponds to TRBD1 (6 bases). Looked up from germline, CDR1 is SGHRS and CDR2 is YFSETQ. The CDR3 extends over 15 amino acids. V lost 4 bases and J lost 8, with 19 bases in between. Here the CDR3 reads CASSPQGGLIDEQFF. The CDR3, as DNA: TGCGCCAGCAGCCCGCAAGGGGGTCTAATAGATGAGCAGTTCTTC.

The chain is built from TRBV9 and TRBJ1-2; 11 nucleotides match TRBD1. Germline V lookup: CDR1 SGDLS, CDR2 YYNGEE. The CDR3 extends over 17 amino acids. Germline trimming cut 4 bases from V and 0 bases from J; bases unmatched to any gene: 8. The CDR3 spells CASSSGTGGATNYGYTF. CDR3 nucleotides: TGTGCCAGCAGCTCAGGGACAGGGGGTGCTACTAACTATGGCTACACCTTC.

This chain joins TRBV5-4 and TRBJ2-1; possibly TRBD2 for D (5 bases). The germline V gene has CDR1 SGHNT and CDR2 YYREEE (reference sequence). There are 14 residues in the CDR3. Deletions cut 7 bases from V and 4 bases from J, with 15 bases between. CDR3 amino acids: CASQILGRYNEQFF. The CDR3 DNA follows: TGTGCCAGCCAAATACTAGGCAGATACAATGAGCAGTTCTTC. Full variable domain (outside the CDR3, taken from reference TRBV5-4 and TRBJ2-1): ETGVTQSPTHLIKTRGQQVTLRCSSQSGHNTVSWYQQALGQGPQFIFQYYREEENGRGNFPPRFSGLQFPNYSSELNVNALELDDSALYLCASQILGRYNEQFFGPGTRLTVL.

Details on this clone: As the CDR3 is not closed by the conserved phenylalanine or tryptophan, this likely results from a read error. The DNA is omitted, as the CDR3 cannot be located on it reliably, and the CDR3 follows TCRdb's listing. The chain has TRBV14 and TRBJ1-2; TRBD1, the table's D call, lacks a check against the DNA. From germline, CDR1 is SGHDN and CDR2 FVKESK. Both ends counted, the CDR3 spans 14 residues. The CDR3 reads CASSSNGRPRPRLV.

CDR3 nucleotides: TGTGCCAGCAGCCAGGGGTCAGGGGGCTACAATGAGCAGTTCTTC. Translating it yields CASSQGSGGYNEQFF. This chain connects TRBV7-3 to TRBJ2-1; 7 bases agree with TRBD1. Trimming at V came to 5 bases and at J to 3 bases, leaving 7 bases not matched to a gene. Germline loops: CDR1 SGHTA, CDR2 FQGTGA. The CDR3 is 15 amino acids.

The V gene is TRBV5-1, the J gene TRBJ1-1; D may be TRBD1 (6 bases). Germline lookup yields CDR1 SGHRS and CDR2 YFSETQ. V was clipped by 0 bases and J by 1 base, with 16 bases between them. The CDR3 sequence is 17 residues long. The CDR3 loop reads CASSLGRQAISNTEAFF. CDR3 coding DNA: TGCGCCAGCAGCTTGGGGAGACAGGCCATATCGAACACTGAAGCTTTCTTT.

The genes are TRBV19 and TRBJ2-7; TRBD1 matches 7 bases. CDR1 and CDR2 from the germline V gene are LNHDA and SQIVND (reference sequence). This CDR3 spans 11 amino acids. The V and J ends lost 10 bases and 3 bases, in that order; junction bases with no gene match: 3. CDR3 amino acids: CATRQGYEQYF. CDR3 DNA sequence: TGTGCCACGAGACAGGGCTACGAGCAGTACTTC.

The chain employs TRBV7-2 and TRBJ2-1; D unresolved. This CDR3 spans 14 amino acids. Per germline, CDR1 SGHTA and CDR2 FQGNSA. Trimming left V 1 base short and J 3 bases short, with 7 bases between. Here the CDR3 reads CASSLGIVYNEQFF. The CDR3 nucleotides read TGTGCCAGCAGCTTAGGTATTGTCTACAATGAGCAGTTCTTC.

The chain joins TRBV6-5 to TRBJ1-3; possibly TRBD1 for D (6 bases). The CDR3 covers 15 residues. V was cut by 5 bases and J by 4 bases, with 15 bases left in between. Germline assignment: CDR1 MNHEY and CDR2 SVGAGI. CDR3 region: CASSRAGDTGNTIYF. CDR3 DNA sequence: TGTGCCAGCAGTCGCGCAGGGGATACGGGAAACACCATATATTTT.

The V gene is TRBV5-1, the J gene TRBJ1-2, with 9 bases aligning to TRBD1. V lost 4 bases, J lost 4 bases, and 5 bases stayed unmatched. CDR1 and CDR2 from the germline V gene are SGHRS and YFSETQ. CDR3 length equals 14 residues. CDR3 residues: CASSPGDRAYGYTF. The CDR3 region has the DNA TGCGCCAGCAGCCCGGGGGACAGGGCCTATGGCTACACCTTC.

The chain carries TRBV18 and TRBJ1-5; D is perhaps TRBD1 (6 bases). This CDR3 is built from 16 residues. Germline CDR1 KGHSH, CDR2 LQKENI. V gave up 4 bases and J gave up 5 bases, with 18 bases separating them. The CDR3 region is CASSLNYRVGDQPQHF. The CDR3 bases are TGTGCCAGCTCACTGAACTACAGGGTTGGCGATCAGCCCCAGCATTTT.

V and J are TRBV9 and TRBJ1-1; the match to TRBD1 covers 8 bases. This CDR3 spans 15 amino acids. The ends lost 2 bases at V and 6 bases at J; junction bases unmatched: 9. CDR1 and CDR2 (germline): SGDLS, YYNGEE. The CDR3 protein is CASSVAAGTGSEAFF. The CDR3 region has the DNA TGTGCCAGCAGCGTGGCGGCCGGGACAGGTTCTGAAGCTTTCTTT. Together with reference TRBV9 and TRBJ1-1, the CDR3 gives the full variable domain: DSGVTQTPKHLITATGQRVTLRCSPRSGDLSVYWYQQSLDQGLQFLIQYYNGEERAKGNILERFSAQQFPDLHSELNLSSLELGDSALYFCASSVAAGTGSEAFFGQGTRLTVV.

The V and J genes are TRBV5-4 and TRBJ2-3; the match to TRBD2 covers 8 bases. The junction had 9 bases not matched to a gene; V was cut back by 0 bases and J by 9 bases. Germline CDR1 and CDR2: SGHNT and YYREEE (reference sequence). The CDR3 runs to 15 residues. The CDR3 spells CASSLGTSGPGTQYF. DNA for the CDR3: TGTGCCAGCAGCTTGGGAACTAGCGGCCCCGGAACGCAGTATTTT.

The chain recombines TRBV10-2 with TRBJ2-3; 8 bases map to TRBD2. The V segment lost 6 bases and the J segment 6 bases; nucleotides outside the gene matches: 8. CDR3 length: 14 residues. Germline CDR1 is WSHSY and CDR2 is SAAADI. CDR3 sequence: CASRGAGGGDTQYF. Here the CDR3 DNA reads TGCGCCAGCAGGGGGGCGGGGGGCGGGGATACGCAGTATTTT.

This chain links TRBV2 with TRBJ1-2; D is undetermined. Germline V lookup: CDR1 SNHLY, CDR2 FYNNEI. V lost 7 bases and J 9 bases, leaving 18 bases between the germline ends. CDR3 length: 13 amino acids. CDR3 coding DNA: TGTGCCAGCACCCCGACACCCCTCCAGAGCTACACCTTC. As protein: CASTPTPLQSYTF.

This clone was picked up a small number of times. Written as DNA, the CDR3 is TGTGCCAGCTCATCGGGACAGGACACTGAAGCTTTCTTT. This sequence encodes CASSSGQDTEAFF. The chain uses TRBV18 and TRBJ1-1; 8 nucleotides match TRBD1. CDR3 length: 13 residues. Germline assignment: CDR1 KGHSH and CDR2 LQKENI. V was clipped by 5 bases and J by 3 bases; unmatched bases: 2.

This clone was observed once. The rearrangement joins TRBV3-1 (or the pseudogene TRBV3-2) to TRBJ2-7; tentative D call: TRBD2 (6 bases). Germline values: CDR1 LGHDT, CDR2 YNNKEL (reference sequence). V lost 3 bases to trimming and J lost 9 bases, with 12 bases between them. CDR3 length: 12 amino acids. The CDR3 protein is CASSQEGAVQYF. The DNA for the CDR3 is TGTGCCAGCAGCCAGGAGGGAGCGGTGCAGTACTTC.

This chain uses TRBV19 with TRBJ1-6; perhaps TRBD1 as D (6 bases). Germline V gene data show CDR1 as LNHDA and CDR2 as SQIVND (reference sequence). CDR3 length: 14 amino acids. Deletions cut 9 bases from V and 7 bases from J, with 16 bases between. In DNA form, the CDR3 reads TGTGCCAGCAAGATCTCGACAGGAAATTCACCCCTCCACTTT. Translation: CASKISTGNSPLHF.